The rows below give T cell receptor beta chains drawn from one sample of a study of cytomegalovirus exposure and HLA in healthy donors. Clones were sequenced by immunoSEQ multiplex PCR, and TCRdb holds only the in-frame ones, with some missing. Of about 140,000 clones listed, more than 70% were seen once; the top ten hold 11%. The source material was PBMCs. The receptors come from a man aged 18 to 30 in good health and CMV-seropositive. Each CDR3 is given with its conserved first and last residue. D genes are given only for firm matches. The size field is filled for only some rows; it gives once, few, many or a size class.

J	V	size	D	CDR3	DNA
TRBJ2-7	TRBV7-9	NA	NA	CASSLVLYEQYF	TGTGCCAGCAGCTTAGTTCTCTACGAGCAGTACTTC
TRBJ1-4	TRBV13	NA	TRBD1	CASRDTGGSNEKLFF	TGTGCCAGCAGGGATACAGGGGGCTCTAATGAAAAACTGTTTTTT
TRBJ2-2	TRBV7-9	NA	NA	CASSFVRGTGELFF	TGTGCCAGCAGCTTCGTTCGAGGCACCGGGGAGCTGTTTTTT
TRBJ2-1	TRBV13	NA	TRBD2	CASSTSLTSGGYNEQFF	TGTGCCAGCAGCACCAGCCTCACTAGCGGGGGTTACAATGAGCAGTTCTTC
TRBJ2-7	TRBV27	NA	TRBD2	CASSLKPGLGYEQYF	TGTGCCAGCAGTCTTAAACCGGGACTAGGCTACGAGCAGTACTTC
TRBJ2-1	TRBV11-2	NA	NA	CASSLQVMNEQFF	TGTGCCAGCAGCTTACAGGTAATGAATGAGCAGTTCTTC
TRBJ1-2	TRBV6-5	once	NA	CASRPIQGYGYTF	TGTGCCAGCAGACCAATACAGGGCTATGGCTACACCTTC
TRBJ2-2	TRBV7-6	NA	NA	CASRREPGTNTGELFF	TGTGCCAGCAGGCGAGAACCAGGGACGAACACCGGGGAGCTGTTTTTT
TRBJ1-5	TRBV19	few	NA	CASSSGPNQPQHF	TGTGCCAGTAGTTCGGGTCCCAATCAGCCCCAGCATTTT
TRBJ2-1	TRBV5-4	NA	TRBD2	CASTTSGRASSNEQFF	TGTGCCAGCACAACTAGCGGGAGGGCTTCATCCAATGAGCAGTTCTTC
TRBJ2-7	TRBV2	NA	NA	CASRARYEQYF	TGTGCCAGCAGAGCGAGATACGAGCAGTACTTC
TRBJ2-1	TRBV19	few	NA	CASRAGPWGEQFF	TGTGCCAGTAGGGCGGGGCCCTGGGGTGAGCAGTTCTTC
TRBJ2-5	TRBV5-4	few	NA	CASSWGGETQYF	TGTGCCAGCAGCTGGGGGGGCGAGACCCAGTACTTC
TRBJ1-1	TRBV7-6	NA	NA	CASSLGALGKNTEAFF	TGTGCCAGCAGCTTAGGGGCCCTCGGTAAGAACACTGAAGCTTTCTTT
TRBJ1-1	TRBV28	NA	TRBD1	CASSYLSRDRLGRTEAFF	TGTGCCAGCAGCTACCTGTCCCGGGACAGGCTCGGGAGGACTGAAGCTTTCTTT
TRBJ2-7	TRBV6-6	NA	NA	CASKGGYEQYF	TGTGCCAGCAAAGGGGGCTACGAGCAGTACTTC
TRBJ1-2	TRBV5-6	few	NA	CASSSRTLGRTEFLGYTF	TGTGCCAGCAGCTCGAGAACATTGGGAAGGACAGAGTTTTTAGGCTACACCTTC
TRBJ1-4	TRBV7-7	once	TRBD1	CASSSRGYYEKLFF	TGTGCTAGCAGCTCCAGGGGGTACTATGAAAAACTGTTTTTT
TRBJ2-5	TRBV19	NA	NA	CASRGQRAVGETQYF	TGTGCCAGTAGGGGCCAGAGGGCAGTTGGTGAGACCCAGTACTTC
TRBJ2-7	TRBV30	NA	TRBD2	CAWSVGGRATYEQYF	TGTGCCTGGAGTGTGGGCGGGAGGGCCACCTACGAGCAGTACTTC
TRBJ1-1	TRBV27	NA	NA	CASSFRVENTEAFF	TGTGCCAGCAGTTTCAGGGTGGAGAACACTGAAGCTTTCTTT
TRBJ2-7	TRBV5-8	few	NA	CASSLARDWGSYEQYF	TGTGCCAGCAGCTTGGCCAGGGACTGGGGCTCCTACGAGCAGTACTTC
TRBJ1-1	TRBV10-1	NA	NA	CASSESRQGITEAFF	TGCGCCAGCAGTGAGTCCCGCCAGGGAATCACTGAAGCTTTCTTT
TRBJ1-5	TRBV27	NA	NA	CASSWEGNNQPQHF	TGTGCCAGCAGTTGGGAGGGGAACAATCAGCCCCAGCATTTT
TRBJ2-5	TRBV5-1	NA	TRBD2	CASRRASGVQETQYF	TGCGCCAGCAGGAGAGCTAGCGGGGTCCAAGAGACCCAGTACTTC
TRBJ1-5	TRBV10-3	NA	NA	CAISPQGVGQPQHF	TGTGCCATCTCCCCGCAGGGTGTGGGTCAGCCCCAGCATTTT
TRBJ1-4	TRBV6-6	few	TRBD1	CASSTHRDSSNEKLFF	TGTGCCAGCAGTACCCATAGGGACAGCTCTAATGAAAAACTGTTTTTT
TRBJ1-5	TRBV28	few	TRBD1	CASSINRGAWPQHF	TGTGCCAGCAGCATAAACAGGGGAGCCTGGCCCCAGCATTTT
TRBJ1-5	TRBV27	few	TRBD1	CASSGTGGGGNQPQHF	TGTGCCAGCAGCGGGACAGGGGGCGGTGGCAATCAGCCCCAGCATTTT
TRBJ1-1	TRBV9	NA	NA	CASSVARVNTEAFF	TGTGCCAGCAGCGTAGCTCGGGTGAACACTGAAGCTTTCTTT
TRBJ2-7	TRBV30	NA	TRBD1	CAWSVRGDRVRPYEQYF	TGTGCCTGGAGTGTACGTGGAGACAGGGTGAGGCCCTACGAGCAGTACTTC
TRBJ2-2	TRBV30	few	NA	CAWSGTSGELFF	TGTGCCTGGAGCGGTACTAGCGGGGAGCTGTTTTTT
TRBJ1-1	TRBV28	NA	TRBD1	CASSSTGTGGGKTEAFF	TGTGCCAGCAGCTCAACCGGGACAGGGGGTGGAAAAACTGAAGCTTTCTTT
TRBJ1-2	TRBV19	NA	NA	CASSIFEEINYGYTF	TGTGCCAGTAGTATATTCGAGGAAATAAACTATGGCTACACCTTC
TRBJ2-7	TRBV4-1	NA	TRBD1	CASSQGTVIKDRGYEQYF	TGCGCCAGCAGCCAAGGGACGGTTATAAAGGACAGGGGCTACGAGCAGTACTTC
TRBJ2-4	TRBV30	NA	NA	CAWSRVSKNIQYF	TGTGCCTGGAGTCGGGTGTCCAAAAACATTCAGTACTTC
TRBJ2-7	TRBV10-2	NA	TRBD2	CASSESGRIYEQYF	TGCGCCAGCAGTGAGAGCGGGAGAATCTACGAGCAGTACTTC
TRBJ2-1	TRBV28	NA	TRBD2	CASKTGTSQSDEQFF	TGTGCCAGCAAAACCGGGACTAGTCAGAGCGATGAGCAGTTCTTC
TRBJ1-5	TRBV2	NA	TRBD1	CASRADRVGDQPQHF	TGTGCCAGCAGGGCAGACAGGGTGGGGGATCAGCCCCAGCATTTT
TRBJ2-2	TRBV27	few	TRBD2	CASSLWSGGPGELFF	TGTGCCAGCAGTTTATGGTCGGGAGGCCCCGGGGAGCTGTTTTTT
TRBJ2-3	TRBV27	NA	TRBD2	CASSSTSGGNTDTQYF	TGTGCCAGCAGTTCAACTAGCGGGGGGAACACAGATACGCAGTATTTT
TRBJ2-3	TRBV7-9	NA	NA	CASSLNTGAVDTQYF	TGTGCCAGCAGCTTAAATACGGGAGCTGTAGATACGCAGTATTTT
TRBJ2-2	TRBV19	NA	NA	CASTLVGLASTGELFF	TGTGCCAGTACCCTAGTCGGGCTAGCGAGTACCGGGGAGCTGTTTTTT
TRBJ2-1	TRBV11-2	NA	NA	CASSPLGLYNEQFF	TGTGCCAGCAGCCCTCTGGGACTTTACAATGAGCAGTTCTTC
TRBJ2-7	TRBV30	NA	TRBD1	CASSGDRGHEQYF	TGTGCCTCGTCGGGGGACAGGGGACACGAGCAGTACTTC
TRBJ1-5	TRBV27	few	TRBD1	CASSPNRGLEPQHF	TGTGCCAGCAGTCCCAACAGGGGGCTCGAGCCCCAGCATTTT
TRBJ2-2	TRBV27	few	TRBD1	CASSLSQGAGANTGELFF	TGTGCCAGCAGTTTATCCCAGGGGGCTGGGGCGAACACCGGGGAGCTGTTTTTT
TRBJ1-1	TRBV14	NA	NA	CASSQFGPPGTEAFF	TGTGCCAGCAGCCAATTCGGCCCCCCGGGCACTGAAGCTTTCTTT
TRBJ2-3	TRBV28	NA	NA	CASSSRQVRGSDTQYF	TGTGCCAGCAGTTCGCGACAGGTTCGGGGTTCGGATACGCAGTATTTT
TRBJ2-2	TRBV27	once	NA	CASSLGRTGELFF	TGTGCCAGCAGTTTGGGCAGAACCGGGGAGCTGTTTTTT
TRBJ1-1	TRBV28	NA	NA	CAIADRDKTEAFF	TGTGCCATTGCGGACCGGGACAAGACTGAAGCTTTCTTT
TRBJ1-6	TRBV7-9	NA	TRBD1	CAAGTGMGSPLHF	TGTGCCGCCGGGACAGGGATGGGTTCACCCCTCCACTTT
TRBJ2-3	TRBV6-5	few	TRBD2	CASKPPSGTTDTQYF	TGTGCCAGCAAACCCCCTAGCGGGACCACAGATACGCAGTATTTT